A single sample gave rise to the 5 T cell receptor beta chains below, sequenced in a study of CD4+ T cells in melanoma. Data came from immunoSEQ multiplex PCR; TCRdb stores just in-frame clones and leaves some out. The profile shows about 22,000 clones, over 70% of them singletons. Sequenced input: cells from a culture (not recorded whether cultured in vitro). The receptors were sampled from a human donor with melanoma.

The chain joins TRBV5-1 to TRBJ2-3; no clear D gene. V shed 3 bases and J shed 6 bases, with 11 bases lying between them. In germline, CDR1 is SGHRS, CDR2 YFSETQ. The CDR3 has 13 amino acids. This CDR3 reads CASSYRIQDTQYF. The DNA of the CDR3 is TGCGCCAGCAGCTACCGGATTCAGGATACGCAGTATTTT.

The CDR3 is CASSLRTGRVTEAFF. In DNA, the CDR3 is TGTGCCAGCAGCCTCCGGACAGGGCGGGTTACTGAAGCTTTCTTT. The chain carries TRBV11-2 and TRBJ1-1; 8 bases align to TRBD1. Germline V lookup: CDR1 SGHAT, CDR2 FQNNGV. Trimming removed 5 bases from V and 5 bases from J; junction bases left unmatched: 10. The CDR3 loop spans 15 amino acids.

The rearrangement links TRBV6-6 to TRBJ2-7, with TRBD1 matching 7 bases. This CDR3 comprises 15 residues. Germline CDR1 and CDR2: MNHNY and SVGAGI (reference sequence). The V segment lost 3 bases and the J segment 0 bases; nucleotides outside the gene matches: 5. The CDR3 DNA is TGTGCCAGCAGTTATCAGGGGACAGCCTCCTACGAGCAGTACTTC. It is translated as CASSYQGTASYEQYF.

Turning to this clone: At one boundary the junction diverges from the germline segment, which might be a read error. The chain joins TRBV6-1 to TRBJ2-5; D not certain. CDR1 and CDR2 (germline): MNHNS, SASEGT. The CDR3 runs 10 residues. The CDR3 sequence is CASREETQYF. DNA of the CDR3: TGTGCCAGCAGAGAAGAGACCCAGTACTTC.

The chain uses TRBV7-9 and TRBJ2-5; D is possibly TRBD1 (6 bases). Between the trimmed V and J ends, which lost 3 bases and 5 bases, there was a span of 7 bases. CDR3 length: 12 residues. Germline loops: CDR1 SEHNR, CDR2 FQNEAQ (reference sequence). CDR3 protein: CASSFGGETQYF. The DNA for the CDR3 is TGTGCCAGCAGCTTTGGGGGCGAGACCCAGTACTTC.